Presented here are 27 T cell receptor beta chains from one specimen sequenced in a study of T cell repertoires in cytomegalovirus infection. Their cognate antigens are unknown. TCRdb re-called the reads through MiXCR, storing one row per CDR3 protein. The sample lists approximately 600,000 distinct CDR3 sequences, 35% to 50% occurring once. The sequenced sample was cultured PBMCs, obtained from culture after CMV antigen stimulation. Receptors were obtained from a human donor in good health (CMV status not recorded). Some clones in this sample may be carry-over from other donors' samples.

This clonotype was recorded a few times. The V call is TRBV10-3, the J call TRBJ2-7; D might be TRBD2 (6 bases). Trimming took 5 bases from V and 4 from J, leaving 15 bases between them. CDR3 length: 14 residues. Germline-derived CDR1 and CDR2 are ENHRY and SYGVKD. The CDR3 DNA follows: TGTGCCATCAGTCCGGGAGTTGGGTATTACGAGCAGTACTTC. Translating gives CAISPGVGYYEQYF.

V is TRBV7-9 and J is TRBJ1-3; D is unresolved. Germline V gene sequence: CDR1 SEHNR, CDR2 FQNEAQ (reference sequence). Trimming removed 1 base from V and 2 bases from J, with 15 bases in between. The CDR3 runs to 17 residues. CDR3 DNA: TGTGCCAGCAGCTTAGTGGACGGTCTCCTTGCTGGAAACACCATATATTTT. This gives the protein CASSLVDGLLAGNTIYF.

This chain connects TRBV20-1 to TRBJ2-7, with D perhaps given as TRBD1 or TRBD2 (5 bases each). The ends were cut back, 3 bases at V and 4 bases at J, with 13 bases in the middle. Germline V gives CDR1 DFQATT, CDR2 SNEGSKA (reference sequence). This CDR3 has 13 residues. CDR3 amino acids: CSASRDGGYEQYF. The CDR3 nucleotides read TGCAGTGCTAGCCGGGACGGCGGATACGAGCAGTACTTC.

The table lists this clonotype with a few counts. CDR3 nucleotides: TGTGCCAGTAGTATTCGGCCCGAGGTTGGGTCACCCCTCCACTTT. This codes for CASSIRPEVGSPLHF. The J gene is TRBJ1-6, the V gene TRBV19, with D unresolved. The V gene lost 3 bases and the J gene lost 10 bases, with 16 bases spanning the gap. The CDR3 contains 15 residues. In germline, CDR1 is LNHDA, CDR2 SQIVND (reference sequence).

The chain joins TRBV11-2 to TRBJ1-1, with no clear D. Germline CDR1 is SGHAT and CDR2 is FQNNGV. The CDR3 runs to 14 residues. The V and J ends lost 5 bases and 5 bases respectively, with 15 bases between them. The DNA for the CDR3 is TGTGCCAGCAGCACCCAATTGATTGGGACTGAAGCTTTCTTT. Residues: CASSTQLIGTEAFF.

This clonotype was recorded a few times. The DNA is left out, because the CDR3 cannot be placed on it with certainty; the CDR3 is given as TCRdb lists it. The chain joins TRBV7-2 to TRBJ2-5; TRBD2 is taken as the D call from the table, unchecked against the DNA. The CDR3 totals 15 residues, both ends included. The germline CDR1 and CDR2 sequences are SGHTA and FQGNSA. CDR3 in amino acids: CASSLVGGGAREGYF.

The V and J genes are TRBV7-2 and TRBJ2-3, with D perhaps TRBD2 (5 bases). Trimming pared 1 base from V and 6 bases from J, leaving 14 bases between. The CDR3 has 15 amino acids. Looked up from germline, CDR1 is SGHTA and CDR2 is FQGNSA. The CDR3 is CASSLEVVRGDTQYF. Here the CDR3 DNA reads TGTGCCAGCAGCTTAGAAGTTGTGAGAGGGGATACGCAGTATTTT.

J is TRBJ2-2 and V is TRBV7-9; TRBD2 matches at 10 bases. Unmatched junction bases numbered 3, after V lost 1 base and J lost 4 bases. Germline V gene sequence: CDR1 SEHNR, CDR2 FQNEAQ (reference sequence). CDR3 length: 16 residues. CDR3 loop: CASSLVAGGSTGELFF. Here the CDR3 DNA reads TGTGCCAGCAGCTTAGTAGCGGGAGGATCCACCGGGGAGCTGTTTTTT.

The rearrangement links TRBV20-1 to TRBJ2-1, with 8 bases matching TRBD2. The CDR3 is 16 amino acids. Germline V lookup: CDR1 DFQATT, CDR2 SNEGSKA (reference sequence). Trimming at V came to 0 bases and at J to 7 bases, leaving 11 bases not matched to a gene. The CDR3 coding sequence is TGCAGTGCTAGAGACCCTACCGGGACTAGGGGTAATGAGCAGTTCTTC. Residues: CSARDPTGTRGNEQFF.

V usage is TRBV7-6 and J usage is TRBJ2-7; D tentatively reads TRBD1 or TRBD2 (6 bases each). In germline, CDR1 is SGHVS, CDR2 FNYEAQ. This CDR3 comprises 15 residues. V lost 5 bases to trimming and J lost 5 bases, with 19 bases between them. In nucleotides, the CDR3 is TGTGCCAGCAGCCCAAGGGGGACTCTGGCCCACGAGCAGTACTTC. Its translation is CASSPRGTLAHEQYF. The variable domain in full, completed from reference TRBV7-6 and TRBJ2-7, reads GAGVSQSPRYKVTKRGQDVALRCDPISGHVSLYWYRQALGQGPEFLTYFNYEAQQDKSGLPNDRFSAERPEGSISTLTIQRTEQRDSAMYRCASSPRGTLAHEQYFGPGTRLTVT.

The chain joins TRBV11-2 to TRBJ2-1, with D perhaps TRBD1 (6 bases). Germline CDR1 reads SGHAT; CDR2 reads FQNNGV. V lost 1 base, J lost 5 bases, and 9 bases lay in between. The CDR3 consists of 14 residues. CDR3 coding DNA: TGTGCCAGCAGCTTAGGACGACAGGACAATGAGCAGTTCTTC. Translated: CASSLGRQDNEQFF.

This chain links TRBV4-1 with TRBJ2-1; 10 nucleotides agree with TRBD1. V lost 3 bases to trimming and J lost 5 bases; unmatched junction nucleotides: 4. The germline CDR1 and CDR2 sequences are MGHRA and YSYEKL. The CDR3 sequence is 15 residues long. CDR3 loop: CASSQGQGKDNEQFF. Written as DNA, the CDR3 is TGCGCCAGCAGCCAGGGACAGGGGAAGGACAATGAGCAGTTCTTC.

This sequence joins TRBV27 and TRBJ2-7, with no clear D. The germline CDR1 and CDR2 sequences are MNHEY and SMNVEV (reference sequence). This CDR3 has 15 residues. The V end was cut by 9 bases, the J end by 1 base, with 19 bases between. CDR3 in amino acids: CASAAGSHRSYEQYF. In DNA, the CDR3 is TGTGCCAGTGCCGCCGGGTCCCATCGATCCTACGAGCAGTACTTC.

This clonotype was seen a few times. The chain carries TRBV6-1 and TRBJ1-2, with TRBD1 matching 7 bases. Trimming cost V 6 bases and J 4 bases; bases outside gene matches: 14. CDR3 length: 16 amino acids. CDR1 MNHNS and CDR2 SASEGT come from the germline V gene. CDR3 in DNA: TGTGCCAGCAGAGGAGGGGGACAGCCGACGGGCTATGGCTACACCTTC. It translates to CASRGGGQPTGYGYTF.

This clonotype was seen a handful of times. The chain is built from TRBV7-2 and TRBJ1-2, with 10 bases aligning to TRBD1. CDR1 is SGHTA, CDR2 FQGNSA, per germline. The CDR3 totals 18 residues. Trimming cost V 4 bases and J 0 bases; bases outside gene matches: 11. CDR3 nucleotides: TGTGCCAGCAGCTCATGGGGGACAGGGGATCCTACTAACTATGGCTACACCTTC. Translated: CASSSWGTGDPTNYGYTF. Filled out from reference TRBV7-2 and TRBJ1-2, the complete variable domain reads GAGVSQSPSNKVTEKGKDVELRCDPISGHTALYWYRQSLGQGLEFLIYFQGNSAPDKSGLPSDRFSAERTGGSVSTLTIQRTQQEDSAVYLCASSSWGTGDPTNYGYTFGSGTRLTVV.

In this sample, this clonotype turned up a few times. The CDR3 sequence is CASRAGLRSSYNEQFF. Written as DNA, the CDR3 is TGTGCCAGCAGGGCGGGTTTGCGCAGCTCCTACAATGAGCAGTTCTTC. The V call is TRBV7-2, the J call TRBJ2-1, with D possibly matching TRBD2 (5 bases). The germline V and J ends were trimmed by 6 bases and 0 bases, with 15 bases remaining between them. CDR1 and CDR2 from the germline V gene are SGHTA and FQGNSA. The CDR3 is 16 amino acids.

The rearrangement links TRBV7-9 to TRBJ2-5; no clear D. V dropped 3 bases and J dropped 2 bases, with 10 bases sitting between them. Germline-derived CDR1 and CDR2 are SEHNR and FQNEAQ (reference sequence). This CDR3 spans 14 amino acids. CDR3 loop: CASSFSGIQETQYF. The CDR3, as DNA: TGTGCCAGCAGCTTTTCGGGCATACAAGAGACCCAGTACTTC.

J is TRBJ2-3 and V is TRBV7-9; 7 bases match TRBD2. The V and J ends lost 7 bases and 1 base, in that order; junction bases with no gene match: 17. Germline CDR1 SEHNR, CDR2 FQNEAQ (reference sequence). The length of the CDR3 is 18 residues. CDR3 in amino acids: CASTLIPGGSVGTDTQYF. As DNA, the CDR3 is TGTGCCAGCACCCTAATTCCGGGAGGCAGTGTGGGCACAGATACGCAGTATTTT. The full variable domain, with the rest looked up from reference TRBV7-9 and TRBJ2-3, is DTGVSQNPRHKITKRGQNVTFRCDPISEHNRLYWYRQTLGQGPEFLTYFQNEAQLEKSRLLSDRFSAERPKGSFSTLEIQRTEQGDSAMYLCASTLIPGGSVGTDTQYFGPGTRLTVL.

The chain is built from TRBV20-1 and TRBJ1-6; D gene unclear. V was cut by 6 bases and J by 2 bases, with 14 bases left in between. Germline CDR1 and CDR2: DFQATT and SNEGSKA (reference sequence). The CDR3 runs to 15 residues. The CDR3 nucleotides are TGCAGTGCCCAGGACGCGGCTCCCTATAATTCACCCCTCCACTTT. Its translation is CSAQDAAPYNSPLHF.

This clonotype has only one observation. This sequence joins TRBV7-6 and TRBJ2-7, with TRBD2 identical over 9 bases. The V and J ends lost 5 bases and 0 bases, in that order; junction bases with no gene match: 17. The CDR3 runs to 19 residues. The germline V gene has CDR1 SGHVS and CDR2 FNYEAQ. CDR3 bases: TGTGCCAGCAGCCCGGTCGTACTAGCGGGCACCATAAACTCCTACGAGCAGTACTTC. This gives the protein CASSPVVLAGTINSYEQYF. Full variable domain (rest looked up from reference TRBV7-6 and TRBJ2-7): GAGVSQSPRYKVTKRGQDVALRCDPISGHVSLYWYRQALGQGPEFLTYFNYEAQQDKSGLPNDRFSAERPEGSISTLTIQRTEQRDSAMYRCASSPVVLAGTINSYEQYFGPGTRLTVT.

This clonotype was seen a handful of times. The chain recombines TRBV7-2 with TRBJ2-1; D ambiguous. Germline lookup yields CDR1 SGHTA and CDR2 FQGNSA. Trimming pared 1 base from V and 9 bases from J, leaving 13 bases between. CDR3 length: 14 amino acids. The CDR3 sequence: CASSLDTIGREQFF. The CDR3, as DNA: TGTGCCAGCAGCTTAGACACCATAGGGCGTGAGCAGTTCTTC.

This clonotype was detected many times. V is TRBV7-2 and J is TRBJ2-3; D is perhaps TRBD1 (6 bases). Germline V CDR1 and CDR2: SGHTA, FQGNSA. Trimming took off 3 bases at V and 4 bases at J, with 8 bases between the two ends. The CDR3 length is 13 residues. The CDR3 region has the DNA TGTGCCAGCAGCTTCGAGGGGGCAGATACGCAGTATTTT. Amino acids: CASSFEGADTQYF. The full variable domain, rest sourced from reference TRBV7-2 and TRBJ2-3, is GAGVSQSPSNKVTEKGKDVELRCDPISGHTALYWYRQSLGQGLEFLIYFQGNSAPDKSGLPSDRFSAERTGGSVSTLTIQRTQQEDSAVYLCASSFEGADTQYFGPGTRLTVL.

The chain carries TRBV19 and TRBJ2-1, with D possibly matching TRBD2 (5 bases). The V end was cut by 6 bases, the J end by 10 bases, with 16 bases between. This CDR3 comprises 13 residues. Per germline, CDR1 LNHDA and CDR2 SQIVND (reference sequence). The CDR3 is CASSGLGGIEQFF. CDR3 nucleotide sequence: TGTGCCAGTAGCGGTCTAGGAGGAATAGAGCAGTTCTTC. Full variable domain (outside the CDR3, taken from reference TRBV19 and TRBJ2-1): DGGITQSPKYLFRKEGQNVTLSCEQNLNHDAMYWYRQDPGQGLRLIYYSQIVNDFQKGDIAEGYSVSREKKESFPLTVTSAQKNPTAFYLCASSGLGGIEQFFGPGTRLTVL.

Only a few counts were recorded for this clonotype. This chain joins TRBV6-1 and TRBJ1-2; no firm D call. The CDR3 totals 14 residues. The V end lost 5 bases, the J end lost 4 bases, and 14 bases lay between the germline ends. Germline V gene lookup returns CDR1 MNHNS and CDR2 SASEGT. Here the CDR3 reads CASSSLYSGYGYTF. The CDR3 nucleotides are TGTGCCAGCAGTTCCCTATACAGCGGCTATGGCTACACCTTC.

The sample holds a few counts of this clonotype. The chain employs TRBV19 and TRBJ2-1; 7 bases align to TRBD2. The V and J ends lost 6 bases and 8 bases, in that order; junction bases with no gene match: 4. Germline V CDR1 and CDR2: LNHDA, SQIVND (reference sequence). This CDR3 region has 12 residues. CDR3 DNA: TGTGCCAGTAGGGGAGGGTTGCATGAGCAGTTCTTC. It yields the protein CASRGGLHEQFF. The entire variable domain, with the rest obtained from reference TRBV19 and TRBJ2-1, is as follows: DGGITQSPKYLFRKEGQNVTLSCEQNLNHDAMYWYRQDPGQGLRLIYYSQIVNDFQKGDIAEGYSVSREKKESFPLTVTSAQKNPTAFYLCASRGGLHEQFFGPGTRLTVL.

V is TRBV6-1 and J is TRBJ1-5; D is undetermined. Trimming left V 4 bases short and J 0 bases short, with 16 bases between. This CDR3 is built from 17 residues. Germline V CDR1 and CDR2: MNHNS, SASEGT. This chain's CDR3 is CASSAKWPLSSNQPQHF. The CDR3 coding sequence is TGTGCCAGCAGTGCTAAGTGGCCCCTATCTAGCAATCAGCCCCAGCATTTT.

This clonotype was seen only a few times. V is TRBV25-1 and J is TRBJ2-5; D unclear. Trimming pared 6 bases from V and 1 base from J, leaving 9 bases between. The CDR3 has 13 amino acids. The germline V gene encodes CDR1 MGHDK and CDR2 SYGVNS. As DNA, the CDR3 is TGTGCCAGCAGCGAACCCCGCCAAGAGACCCAGTACTTC. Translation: CASSEPRQETQYF.